This TCR beta chain was sequenced during a study of shared clonotypes between healthy human individuals (TCRdb year 2020). Looking at the study overall: A couple of women and a few men aged 18 to 49 years were included in the cohort. For each donor, three plates each were used for CD4 naive and CD4 memory, two plates were used for CD8 naive, and one plate was used for CD8 memory. The study deeply sequenced blood TCR repertoires of about 5 healthy adults to estimate repertoire size and the extent of clonotype sharing between individuals. Libraries were prepared and TCR repertoires were sequenced by different laboratories using diverse techniques, in order to increase sequencing depth and limit assay-specific biases. Between about 0.94 and 8.9 billion PBMCs per donor were obtained by leukapheresis.

CD8 naive samples were obtained by positive selection for CCR7 among CD45RO-negative cells, yielding a CD45RA+CCR7+ population from which TemRA cells were excluded. The donors were healthy, HIV-negative adults who had no recently reported acute infections or vaccinations. All donors were Caucasian adults living in Nashville, Tennessee, USA. Blood was collected by leukapheresis, and PBMCs were isolated by Ficoll-Histopaque density gradient centrifugation and then cryopreserved in liquid nitrogen vapor phase. Purity and quantity of every magnetically sorted T cell population were checked by analytical flow cytometry. Each sorted fraction had its genomic DNA isolated and then quantified by UV absorbance on a Nanodrop 2000c. On this clone: The target of this receptor is not known. The sample holds no much larger clone one base away, and base qualities are not on file.

V and J are truncated by 4 bases and 3 bases respectively, leaving an intervening sequence of 16 bases. The germline V gene gives CDR1 as MNHNS and CDR2 as SASEGT. From its cysteine to its phenylalanine, the CDR3 spans 17 amino acids. Kept here is only the CDR3 DNA, which spans 51 bases and is read in frame from base 1. The full study reports these points: Because the study included only a small number of donors, the genetic and exposure-history diversity represented was limited. Pairwise subsampling led to the expectation that sequencing depth would affect the degree of clonotype sharing among donors. When a handful of donors were compared, the shared fraction of clonotypes was 5% to 6.5% for naive CD4, around 4% for naive CD8, 2.3% for memory CD4, and under 0.5% for memory CD8. Estimated clonotype richness was generally larger for naive than for memory subsets. Clonotypes shared by all four sorted-subset donors showed higher generation probabilities than non-shared clonotypes. Sampling was limited to blood, and TCR repertoires in tissue likely differ from TCR repertoires in blood. Incomplete sequencing was indicated by rarefaction of sorted-subset datasets, despite the large sequencing depth.

Using the deep immunoSEQ assay, multiplex PCR amplified TCR CDR3 regions from genomic DNA. Genomic DNA extracted from each cell subset was distributed evenly over all wells of several immunoSEQ 96-well plates, and each plate served as one replicate. Each replicate PCR for sorted subsets received about 210 ng genomic DNA, equal to tens of thousands of T cell genomes. Purified libraries were quantified with a Qubit 3.0 fluorometer, sized on a Bioanalyzer 2100, and re-quantified with the KAPA Library Quantification kit. Each immunoSEQ 96-well plate was sequenced on its own single-read 150-cycle Illumina NextSeq 550 flow cell. The original methods were these. Because the immunoSEQ output held only junctional sequences and lacked quality scores, the filtering could not match the filtering applied to full-length reads. To assign V/J genes and CDR3, sequences were annotated against IMGT germline references using PyIR, a Python wrapper for IgBLAST v1.9. Reads with weak V/J assignments (E-value above 1e-6), missing CDR3, stop codons, out-of-frame junctions, or ambiguous translated residues were removed. V3J clonotypes were defined by identical inferred V gene, J gene, and CDR3 amino acid sequence. The percentage overlap between two repertoires was calculated by dividing the number of shared unique clonotypes by the size of the smaller repertoire. Repertoire richness was assessed with RTK rarefaction, the Chao1 estimator, and Recon v2.1 estimates of unobserved clonotypes. For all TCRbeta clonotypes obtained by the gDNA method from a few donors, generation probabilities were computed with OLGA. This is the immuneACCESS table as TCRdb keeps it, with only in-frame sequences that have V and J called. A part of the clones is gone; compared with another copy, unresolved V genes explain less than half, and the rest is unexplained. Clone size and V and J calls were adopted from that table, with D and trimming inferred from the DNA. The sample contains around 2,100,000 clones, about 95% of them found a single time. 1% to 1.5% of the sample belongs to the ten largest clones.

The sequence is built from TRBV6-1 and TRBJ1-6; no D gene is confidently identified. This sequence was found in a man between 18 and 35 years old in good health. Sequenced material: naive CD8+ T cells sorted from blood. Reading the label with the study, this specimen's cell subset or site is: CD45RA+CCR7+. This receptor carries the CDR3 CASSGAASDLYNSPLHF. The sequenced DNA is TGTGCCAGCAGTGGGGCAGCGTCCGACCTCTATAATTCACCCCTCCACTTT.